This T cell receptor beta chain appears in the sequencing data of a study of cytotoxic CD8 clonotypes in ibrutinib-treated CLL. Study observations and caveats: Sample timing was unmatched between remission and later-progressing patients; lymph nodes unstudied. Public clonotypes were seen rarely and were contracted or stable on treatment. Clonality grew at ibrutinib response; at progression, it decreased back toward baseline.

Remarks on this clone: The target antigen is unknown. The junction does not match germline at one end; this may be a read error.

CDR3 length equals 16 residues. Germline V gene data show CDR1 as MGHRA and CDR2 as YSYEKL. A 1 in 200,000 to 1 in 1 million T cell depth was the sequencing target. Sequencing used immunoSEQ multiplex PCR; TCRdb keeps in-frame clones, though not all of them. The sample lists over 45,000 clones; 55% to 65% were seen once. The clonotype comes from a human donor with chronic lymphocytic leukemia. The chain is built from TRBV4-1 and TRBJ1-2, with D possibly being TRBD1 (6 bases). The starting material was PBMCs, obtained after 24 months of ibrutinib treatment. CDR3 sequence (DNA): TGCGCCAGCAGCCAAATTCCTGCGGGCAGGGGAGCCAAACTGTCCTTC. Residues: CASSQIPAGRGAKLSF.